This T cell receptor (beta chain) was sequenced during a study of PD-1 blockade in classical Hodgkin lymphoma. Study-level findings and limits: Before treatment, TCR diversity in newly diagnosed patients was reportedly lower than in healthy donors. Whatever underlies the repertoire differences (possibly disease activity or prior therapy) remains undefined. Complete responders' diversity at baseline resembled that of newly diagnosed patients.

Germline V gene data show CDR1 as SGHTA and CDR2 as FQGNSA. There are 12 residues in the CDR3. Trimming stripped 5 bases from V and 8 bases from J, with 11 bases between. Details on this clone: As yet, its antigen is unknown.

Assay: immunoSEQ multiplex PCR; the TCRdb copy retains only in-frame clones and omits some. The repertoire holds roughly 30,000 clones, 84% seen once, with approximately 0.82% in the top ten. Time point in this sample: cycle 4 day 1 (C4D1), after more than five weeks of nivolumab. Autologous stem cell transplantation was followed by relapse in every patient, and brentuximab vedotin exposure varied. Researchers used magnetic negative selection to pull out pure CD4+ T cells from thawed PBMCs. This sequence joins TRBV7-2 and TRBJ2-3; D may match TRBD1 or TRBD2 (6 bases each). Here the sequenced sample was CD4+ T cells from blood, taken before the fourth cycle of nivolumab. The source of this sequence is a human donor with classical Hodgkin lymphoma. The CDR3 region is CASSGGPGTQYF. Written as DNA, the CDR3 is TGTGCCAGCAGCGGGGGGCCCGGTACGCAGTATTTT.